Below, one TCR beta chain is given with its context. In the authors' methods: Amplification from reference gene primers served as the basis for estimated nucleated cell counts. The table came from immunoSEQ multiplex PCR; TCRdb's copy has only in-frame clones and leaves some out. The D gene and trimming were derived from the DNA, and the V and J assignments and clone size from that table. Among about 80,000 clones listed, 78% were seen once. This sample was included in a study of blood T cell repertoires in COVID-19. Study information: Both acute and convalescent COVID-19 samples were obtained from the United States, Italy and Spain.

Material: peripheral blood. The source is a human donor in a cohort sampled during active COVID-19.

DNA of the CDR3: TGCAGCGTTGATGATATAGGGGTATCAGCTTTCTTT. As protein: CSVDDIGVSAFF. The chain recombines TRBV29-1 with TRBJ1-1, with D perhaps TRBD1 (5 bases). The CDR3 runs 12 residues. The germline CDR1 and CDR2 sequences are SQVTM and ANQGSEA. V was cut by 3 bases and J by 10 bases, with 15 bases left in between.